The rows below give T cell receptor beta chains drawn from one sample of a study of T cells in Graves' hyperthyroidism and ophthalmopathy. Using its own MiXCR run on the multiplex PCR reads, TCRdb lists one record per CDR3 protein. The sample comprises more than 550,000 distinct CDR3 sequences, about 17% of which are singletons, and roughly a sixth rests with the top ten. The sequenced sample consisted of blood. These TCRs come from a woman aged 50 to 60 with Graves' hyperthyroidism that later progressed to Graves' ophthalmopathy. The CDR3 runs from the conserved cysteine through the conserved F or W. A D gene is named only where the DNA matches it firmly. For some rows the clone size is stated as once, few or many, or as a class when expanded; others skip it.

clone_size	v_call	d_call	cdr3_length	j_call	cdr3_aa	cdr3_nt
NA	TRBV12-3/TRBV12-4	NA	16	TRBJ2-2	CASSLHSPPNTGELFF	TGTGCCAGCAGTTTACACAGCCCGCCGAACACCGGGGAGCTGTTTTTT
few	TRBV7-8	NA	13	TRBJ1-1	CASSFAGAKEAFF	TGTGCCAGCAGTTTCGCAGGGGCGAAGGAAGCTTTCTTT
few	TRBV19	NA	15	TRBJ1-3	CASSIPTNPGNTIYF	TGTGCCAGTAGCATACCTACAAATCCAGGAAACACCATATATTTT
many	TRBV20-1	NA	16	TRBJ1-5	CSARGRNRRDNQPQHF	TGCAGTGCTAGAGGTAGAAACAGACGCGACAATCAGCCCCAGCATTTT
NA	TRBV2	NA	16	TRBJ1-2	CASSPTGFQANYGYTF	TGTGCCAGCAGCCCTACAGGTTTCCAAGCTAACTATGGCTACACCTTC
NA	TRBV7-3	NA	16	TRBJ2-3	CASSSLLASSTDTQYF	TGTGCCAGCAGCTCCCTCTTAGCCTCCAGCACAGATACGCAGTATTTT
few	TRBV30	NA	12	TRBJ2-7	CAWSETRDEQYF	TGTGCCTGGAGTGAAACCAGGGACGAGCAGTACTTC
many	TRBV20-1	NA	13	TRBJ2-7	CSAGRGRDYEQYF	TGCAGTGCCGGGCGCGGCAGGGACTACGAGCAGTACTTC
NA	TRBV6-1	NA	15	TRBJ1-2	CASSTNSGPHYGYTF	TGTGCCAGCAGTACGAACTCCGGGCCTCACTATGGCTACACCTTC
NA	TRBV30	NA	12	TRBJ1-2	CAWSVGSGGYTF	TGTGCCTGGAGTGTAGGCTCGGGTGGCTACACCTTC
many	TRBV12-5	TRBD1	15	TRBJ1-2	CASGLGQGVNYGYTF	TGTGCTAGTGGTTTGGGACAGGGGGTCAACTATGGCTACACCTTC
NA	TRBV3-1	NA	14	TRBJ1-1	CASSQVLDVKEAFF	TGTGCCAGCAGCCAAGTTCTAGATGTGAAAGAAGCTTTCTTT
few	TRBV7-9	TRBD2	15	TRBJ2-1	CASSNSGGLYNEQFF	TGTGCCAGCAGCAATAGCGGGGGGTTGTACAATGAGCAGTTCTTC
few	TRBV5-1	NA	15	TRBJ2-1	CASSLVGQGGDEQFF	TGCGCCAGCAGCTTGGTAGGGCAGGGGGGGGATGAGCAGTTCTTC
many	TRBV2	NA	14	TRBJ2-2	CASRPTLNTGELFF	TGTGCCAGCAGACCGACCCTGAACACCGGGGAGCTGTTTTTT
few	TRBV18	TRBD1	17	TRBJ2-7	CASSRSTGQGGPYEQYF	TGTGCCAGCTCAAGGTCGACGGGACAGGGAGGGCCCTACGAGCAGTACTTC
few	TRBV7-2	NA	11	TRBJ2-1	CASSQLNGQFF	TGTGCCAGCAGCCAATTAAATGGGCAGTTCTTC
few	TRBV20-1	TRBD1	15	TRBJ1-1	CSARQGDTMNTEAFF	TGCAGTGCTCGGCAGGGGGACACGATGAACACTGAAGCTTTCTTT
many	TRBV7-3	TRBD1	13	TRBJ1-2	CASSPTGGEGYTF	TGTGCCAGCAGCCCGACAGGGGGTGAAGGCTACACCTTC
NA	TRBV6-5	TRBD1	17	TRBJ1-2	CASSYTRTGGDRSGYTF	TGTGCCAGCAGTTACACAAGGACAGGTGGGGATAGGAGTGGCTACACCTTC
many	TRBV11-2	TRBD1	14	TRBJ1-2	CASTPLRGPGGYTF	TGTGCCAGCACCCCACTCAGGGGGCCAGGTGGCTACACCTTC
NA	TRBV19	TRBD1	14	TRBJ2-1	CASSIRQGANEQFF	TGTGCCAGTAGTATAAGACAGGGGGCGAATGAGCAGTTCTTC
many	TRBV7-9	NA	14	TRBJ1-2	CASSHGTRPDGYTF	TGTGCCAGCAGCCACGGGACACGGCCCGATGGCTACACCTTC
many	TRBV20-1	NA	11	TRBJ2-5	CSAHRDETQYF	TGCAGTGCTCACAGGGATGAGACCCAGTACTTC
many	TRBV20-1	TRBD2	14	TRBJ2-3	CSALIAGDTDTQYF	TGCAGTGCCCTTATAGCGGGGGACACAGATACGCAGTATTTT
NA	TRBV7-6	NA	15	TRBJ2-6	CASSLEGGKVNVLTF	TGTGCCAGCAGCTTAGAGGGGGGCAAAGTCAACGTCCTGACTTTC
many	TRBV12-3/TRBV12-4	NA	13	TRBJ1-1	CASSLIGRTEAFF	TGTGCCAGCAGTTTAATCGGCCGAACTGAAGCTTTCTTT
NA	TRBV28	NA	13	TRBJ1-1	CASYQIMNTEAFF	TGTGCCAGCTACCAGATCATGAACACTGAAGCTTTCTTT
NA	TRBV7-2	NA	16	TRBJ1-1	CASSLAGFGFSAEAFF	TGTGCCAGCAGCTTAGCGGGGTTCGGGTTCTCGGCTGAAGCTTTCTTT
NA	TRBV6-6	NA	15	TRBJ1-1	CASSYSRVIDTEAFF	TGTGCCAGCAGTTACTCGAGAGTTATCGACACTGAAGCTTTCTTT
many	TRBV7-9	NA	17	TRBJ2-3	CASSLARGSGRTDTQYF	TGTGCCAGCAGCTTAGCCCGCGGGTCAGGACGCACAGATACGCAGTATTTT
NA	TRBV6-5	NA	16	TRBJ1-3	CASSYSTGDSGNTIYF	TGTGCCAGCAGTTACTCGACGGGGGACTCTGGAAACACCATATATTTT
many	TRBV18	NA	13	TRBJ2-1	CASSRPGGQEQFF	TGTGCCAGCTCACGTCCCGGGGGGCAGGAGCAGTTCTTC
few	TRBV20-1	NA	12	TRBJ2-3	CSARDWTDTQYF	TGCAGTGCTAGGGATTGGACAGATACGCAGTATTTT
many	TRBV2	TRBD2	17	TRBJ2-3	CASREGYGGGGTDTQYF	TGTGCCAGCAGGGAAGGATATGGCGGGGGGGGCACAGATACGCAGTATTTT
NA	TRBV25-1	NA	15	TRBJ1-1	CASSEWGQRNTEAFF	TGTGCCAGCAGTGAATGGGGTCAGAGGAACACTGAAGCTTTCTTT
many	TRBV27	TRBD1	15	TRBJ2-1	CASSLSGQGLYEQFF	TGTGCCAGCAGTTTAAGCGGACAGGGGCTCTATGAGCAGTTCTTC
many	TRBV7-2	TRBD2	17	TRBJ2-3	CASSLVPAGGPTDTQYF	TGTGCCAGCAGCTTAGTACCCGCGGGGGGCCCCACAGATACGCAGTATTTT
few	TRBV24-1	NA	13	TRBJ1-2	CATSATEDYGYTF	TGTGCCACCAGTGCTACCGAAGACTATGGCTACACCTTC
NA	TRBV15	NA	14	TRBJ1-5	CATSRGPYNQPQHF	TGTGCCACCAGCAGAGGACCGTACAATCAGCCCCAGCATTTT
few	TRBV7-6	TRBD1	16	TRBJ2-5	CASSSPTGGGQETQYF	TGTGCCAGCAGCTCGCCGACAGGGGGCGGCCAAGAGACCCAGTACTTC
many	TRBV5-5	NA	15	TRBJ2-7	CASSPTPQVSYEQYF	TGTGCCAGCAGCCCCACGCCCCAGGTTAGCTACGAGCAGTACTTC
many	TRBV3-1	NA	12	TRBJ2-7	CASSQGPREQYF	TGTGCCAGCAGCCAAGGTCCCCGCGAGCAGTACTTC
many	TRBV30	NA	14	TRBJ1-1	CAWSPLSGRTEAFF	TGTGCCTGGAGTCCCTTGTCAGGGCGGACTGAAGCTTTCTTT
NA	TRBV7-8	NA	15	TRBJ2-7	CASSLGDLLGLEQYF	TGTGCCAGCAGCTTAGGGGACTTATTAGGTCTCGAGCAGTACTTC
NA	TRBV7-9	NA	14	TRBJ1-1	CASSFGVGYTEAFF	TGTGCCAGCAGCTTTGGTGTAGGTTATACTGAAGCTTTCTTT
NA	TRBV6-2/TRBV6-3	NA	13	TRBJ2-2	CASYTGYTGELFF	TGTGCCAGCTATACAGGCTACACCGGGGAGCTGTTTTTT
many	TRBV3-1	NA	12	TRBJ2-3	CASSPYSGTQYF	TGTGCCAGCAGCCCTTATTCGGGTACGCAGTATTTT
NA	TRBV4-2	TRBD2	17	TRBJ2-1	CASSQVEASGGGNEQFF	TGTGCCAGCAGCCAAGTTGAGGCTAGCGGGGGTGGCAATGAGCAGTTCTTC
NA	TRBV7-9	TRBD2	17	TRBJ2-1	CASSPPLAGGLYNEQFF	TGTGCCAGCAGCCCCCCTCTAGCGGGGGGGCTCTACAATGAGCAGTTCTTC
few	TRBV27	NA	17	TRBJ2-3	CASSLSKRPGVTDTQYF	TGTGCCAGCAGTTTATCAAAAAGGCCGGGGGTGACAGATACGCAGTATTTT
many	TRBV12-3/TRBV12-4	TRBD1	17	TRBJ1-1	CASSSSEASGGRTEAFF	TGTGCCAGCAGCTCCTCTGAGGCCTCAGGGGGCCGGACTGAAGCTTTCTTT
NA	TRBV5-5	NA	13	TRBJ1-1	CASSSLGVAEAFF	TGTGCCAGCAGCTCGTTGGGAGTCGCTGAAGCTTTCTTT